This T cell receptor beta chain appears in the sequencing data of a study of PD-L1 blockade in urothelial cancer. Across the study: About 90% of the 29 patients were males with bladder-origin urothelial cancer. Analyses were performed on blood at 3 weeks after treatment start (the second dose) and at 6 weeks. In terms of prior chemotherapy, patients had received 0 to 3 regimens.

The CDR3 has 16 residues. Trimming removed 0 bases from V and 5 bases from J; junction bases left unmatched: 6. Germline values: CDR1 ENHRY, CDR2 SYGVKD. Spiking each PCR with synthetic TCR analog templates was performed. The assay was immunoSEQ multiplex PCR, and TCRdb's table has in-frame clones only and misses some. The data contain fewer than 60,000 clones, about 81% of them singletons. Time point: pretreatment peripheral blood. Sequenced here: PBMCs, sampled around atezolizumab (anti-PD-L1) treatment. The J gene is TRBJ2-2, the V gene TRBV10-3; 7 bases align to TRBD2. The clonotype was recovered from a man between 65 and 79 years old with urothelial cancer. The CDR3 bases are TGTGCCATCAGTGAGTCAAGAACAGCGGGGACCGGGGAGCTGTTTTTT. As protein: CAISESRTAGTGELFF.